The next 30 T cell receptor beta chains were all read from a single sample in a study of cytomegalovirus exposure and HLA in healthy donors. This PCR relied on a set of 60 Vbeta primers and 13 Jbeta primers. Assay used: immunoSEQ multiplex PCR; TCRdb lists only in-frame clones, some missing. Among about 130,000 clones listed, around 63% were seen once. Material: PBMCs. Receptors were obtained from a human donor in good health.

J is TRBJ1-3 and V is TRBV18; D is ambiguous. Trimming took 3 bases from V and 0 from J, leaving 9 bases between them. CDR1 is KGHSH, CDR2 LQKENI, per germline. The CDR3 has 15 residues. CDR3 sequence (DNA): TGTGCCAGCTCACCGAGACAAATCTCTGGAAACACCATATATTTT. As protein: CASSPRQISGNTIYF. Full variable domain (remainder filled in from reference TRBV18 and TRBJ1-3): NAGVMQNPRHLVRRRGQEARLRCSPMKGHSHVYWYRQLPEEGLKFMVYLQKENIIDESGMPKERFSAEFPKEGPSILRIQQVVRGDSAAYFCASSPRQISGNTIYFGEGSWLTVV.

V and J are TRBV6-1 and TRBJ2-1; no clear D gene. This CDR3 spans 14 amino acids. Trimming pared 2 bases from V and 6 bases from J, leaving 11 bases between. The germline gives CDR1 MNHNS, CDR2 SASEGT. This CDR3 is CASSENRQPNEQFF. CDR3 nucleotides: TGTGCCAGCAGTGAAAACCGACAACCCAATGAGCAGTTCTTC.

This clone was observed a single time. The rearrangement joins TRBV6-5 to TRBJ2-3, with 8 bases identical to TRBD1. Germline CDR1 is MNHEY and CDR2 is SVGAGI. This CDR3 has 14 residues. The trim removed 6 bases at V and 4 bases at J, leaving 6 bases unmatched. The CDR3 loop is CASSDRGGPDTQYF. In DNA, the CDR3 is TGTGCCAGCAGCGACAGGGGAGGTCCAGATACGCAGTATTTT.

This rearrangement joins TRBV7-6 to TRBJ1-3, with unresolved D. The germline V and J ends were trimmed by 5 bases and 3 bases, with 11 bases remaining between them. Germline CDR1 is SGHVS and CDR2 is FNYEAQ. This CDR3 has 14 amino acids. The CDR3 here is CASSPSSGGNTIYF. In nucleotides, the CDR3 is TGTGCCAGCAGCCCGTCTAGCGGTGGAAACACCATATATTTT.

The V gene is TRBV28, the J gene TRBJ2-7; unclear D gene. This CDR3 has 16 amino acids. Per germline, CDR1 MDHEN and CDR2 SYDVKM. Trimming stripped 1 base from V and 0 bases from J, with 13 bases between. The CDR3 here is CASSLLVTTSSYEQYF. CDR3 sequence (DNA): TGTGCCAGCAGTTTATTAGTCACCACGAGCTCCTACGAGCAGTACTTC.

The chain links TRBV6-6 to TRBJ1-2; no clear D. The CDR3 length is 12 residues. Germline CDR1 reads MNHNY; CDR2 reads SVGAGI (reference sequence). The V gene lost 6 bases and the J gene lost 1 base, with 6 bases spanning the gap. The DNA of the CDR3 is TGTGCCAGCAGCCCCAATAACTATGGCTACACCTTC. Translation: CASSPNNYGYTF.

The gene calls are TRBV29-1 and TRBJ1-2, with a tentative D call TRBD1 (6 bases). This CDR3 region has 10 residues. Germline CDR1 and CDR2: SQVTM and ANQGSEA. V dropped 1 base and J dropped 12 bases, with 9 bases sitting between them. Written as DNA, the CDR3 is TGCAGCGTTGAAGCCTCAGGGGACACCTTC. The encoded protein is CSVEASGDTF.

CDR3 DNA sequence: TGTGCCAGCAGCCCATCCGAGGTCCCCACTGGAAACACCATATATTTT. Protein: CASSPSEVPTGNTIYF. The V gene is TRBV9, the J gene TRBJ1-3; D is undetermined. This CDR3 comprises 16 residues. The ends were cut back, 4 bases at V and 2 bases at J, with 16 bases in the middle. From germline, CDR1 is SGDLS and CDR2 YYNGEE.

This clone was counted a single time. This chain connects TRBV25-1 to TRBJ2-7; D remains ambiguous. V gave up 8 bases and J gave up 3 bases, with 14 bases separating them. There are 13 residues in the CDR3. Germline assignment: CDR1 MGHDK and CDR2 SYGVNS. CDR3 residues: CASGPPSSYEQYF. Here the CDR3 DNA reads TGTGCCAGCGGGCCACCAAGTAGCTACGAGCAGTACTTC.

The V call is TRBV27, the J call TRBJ2-2, with no clear D. The V end lost 3 bases, the J end lost 7 bases, and 18 bases lay between the germline ends. CDR1 and CDR2 from the germline V gene are MNHEY and SMNVEV (reference sequence). The CDR3 is made up of 16 amino acids. CDR3 DNA: TGTGCCAGCAGTTTGCGGATCGTCCGCGCGGTCGGGGAGCTGTTTTTT. It is translated as CASSLRIVRAVGELFF.

CDR3 loop: CASSLDPSGSGVGYF. Written as DNA, the CDR3 is TGCGCCAGCAGCTTGGATCCTAGCGGGAGTGGAGTTGGGTACTTC. This rearrangement joins TRBV5-1 to TRBJ2-7, with 10 bases that match TRBD2. The CDR3 consists of 15 residues. J lost 12 bases, V lost 0 bases, and 12 bases had no gene match. Germline V gene lookup returns CDR1 SGHRS and CDR2 YFSETQ.

This clone appeared a few times. This chain uses TRBV27 with TRBJ2-7, with 10 positions matching TRBD2. CDR3 size: 14 residues. Looked up from germline, CDR1 is MNHEY and CDR2 is SMNVEV (reference sequence). Losses at the gene ends were 3 bases for V and 4 bases for J; bases not matched to a gene: 3. As DNA, the CDR3 is TGTGCCAGCAGTTTCCAGACTAGCGGGTACGAGCAGTACTTC. Translation gives CASSFQTSGYEQYF.

This chain uses TRBV7-9 with TRBJ2-1, with 7 bases that match TRBD2. The ends lost 5 bases at V and 2 bases at J; junction bases unmatched: 3. CDR1 and CDR2 from the germline V gene are SEHNR and FQNEAQ (reference sequence). CDR3 size: 14 residues. CDR3 loop: CASSTRGTYNEQFF. The CDR3 nucleotides are TGTGCCAGCAGCACGCGGGGGACCTACAATGAGCAGTTCTTC.

This chain connects TRBV10-1 to TRBJ2-1; D might be TRBD2 (6 bases). Germline V gene sequence: CDR1 WNHNN, CDR2 SYGVQD (reference sequence). Trimming stripped 8 bases from V and 6 bases from J, with 14 bases between. The CDR3 sequence is 13 residues long. The CDR3 sequence: CASARLDSNEQFF. The CDR3 DNA is TGCGCCAGCGCCCGACTAGACAGCAATGAGCAGTTCTTC.

This clone was observed a single time. The chain joins TRBV29-1 to TRBJ1-4; maybe TRBD1 (6 bases). The V gene lost 7 bases and the J gene lost 4 bases, with 10 bases spanning the gap. CDR1 and CDR2 from the germline V gene are SQVTM and ANQGSEA. CDR3 size: 12 residues. The CDR3: CSAGHHNEKLFF. The CDR3 nucleotides read TGCAGCGCGGGACACCATAATGAAAAACTGTTTTTT.

This clone was counted between two and nine times. The chain is built from TRBV20-1 and TRBJ2-7; 8 bases align to TRBD2. There are 11 residues in the CDR3. The germline CDR1 and CDR2 sequences are DFQATT and SNEGSKA (reference sequence). The V segment lost 3 bases and the J segment 6 bases; nucleotides outside the gene matches: 1. This CDR3 reads CSASGRGEQYF. The CDR3 nucleotides read TGCAGTGCTAGCGGGAGGGGCGAGCAGTACTTC.

This clone was recorded only once. J is TRBJ1-6 and V is TRBV28; D is unclear. V dropped 11 bases and J dropped 10 bases, with 15 bases sitting between them. The V gene's germline CDR1 is MDHEN and CDR2 SYDVKM. The CDR3 is 12 residues long. CDR3 protein: CAGGLSGSPLHF. The CDR3 coding sequence is TGTGCCGGCGGACTATCCGGATCACCCCTCCACTTT.

V usage is TRBV5-1 and J usage is TRBJ2-2; D is uncertain. This CDR3 spans 14 amino acids. Germline CDR1 reads SGHRS; CDR2 reads YFSETQ. The V and J ends lost 4 bases and 7 bases respectively, with 14 bases between them. The CDR3 sequence is CASSVDAEHGELFF. The DNA for the CDR3 is TGCGCCAGCAGCGTGGACGCAGAACACGGGGAGCTGTTTTTT.

The V gene is TRBV5-4, the J gene TRBJ1-2; 10 bases are a match to TRBD1. CDR3 length: 16 residues. After removal of 0 bases from V and 6 bases from J, the junction contained 8 bases not matched to a gene. Germline CDR1 is SGHNT and CDR2 is YYREEE (reference sequence). CDR3 in amino acids: CASSLAGQGIGHGYTF. CDR3 nucleotide sequence: TGTGCCAGCAGCTTGGCGGGACAGGGGATTGGTCATGGCTACACCTTC.

This clone was counted a few times. The CDR3 DNA reads TGTGCCAGCAGCGTAGGCGGGACAGGGGGCTACTACGAGCAGTACTTC. Translated, it gives CASSVGGTGGYYEQYF. This rearrangement joins TRBV9 to TRBJ2-7; 12 bases match TRBD1. There are 16 residues in the CDR3. Germline lookup yields CDR1 SGDLS and CDR2 YYNGEE. V dropped 0 bases and J dropped 3; count of bases not matched to a gene: 4.

This clone was found a few times. The genes are TRBV4-1 and TRBJ2-7, with 11 bases lining up with TRBD2. Trimming at V came to 0 bases and at J to 4 bases, leaving 2 bases not matched to a gene. This CDR3 spans 15 amino acids. Per the germline V gene, CDR1 is MGHRA and CDR2 is YSYEKL. The CDR3 region is CASSQDTSGSYEQYF. The CDR3, as DNA: TGCGCCAGCAGCCAAGATACTAGCGGGAGTTACGAGCAGTACTTC.

This rearrangement joins TRBV11-3 to TRBJ2-5; D possibly corresponds to TRBD2 (7 bases). Germline lookup yields CDR1 SGHNT and CDR2 YENEEA. Between the trimmed V and J ends, which lost 2 bases and 4 bases, there was a span of 11 bases. This CDR3 spans 14 amino acids. For the CDR3, the DNA is TGTGCCAGCAGCTTACTCCGGGGGGCAGAGACCCAGTACTTC. Protein: CASSLLRGAETQYF. Based on the CDR3 plus reference TRBV11-3 and TRBJ2-5, the full variable domain is EAGVVQSPRYKIIEKKQPVAFWCNPISGHNTLYWYLQNLGQGPELLIRYENEEAVDDSQLPKDRFSAERLKGVDSTLKIQPAELGDSAVYLCASSLLRGAETQYFGPGTRLLVL.

The chain couples TRBV7-2 to TRBJ1-5; possibly TRBD1 for D (5 bases). This CDR3 has 15 residues. CDR1 and CDR2 (germline): SGHTA, FQGNSA. V dropped 2 bases and J dropped 4 bases, with 12 bases sitting between them. The CDR3: CASSLRGRPNQPQHF. The CDR3 DNA sequence: TGTGCCAGCAGCTTAAGGGGTAGACCTAATCAGCCCCAGCATTTT.

The chain recombines TRBV11-2 with TRBJ2-7; tentative D call: TRBD2 (6 bases). Germline V gene lookup returns CDR1 SGHAT and CDR2 FQNNGV. Trimming removed 4 bases at V and 2 bases at J, with 9 bases between. This CDR3 comprises 13 residues. The CDR3 sequence: CASSSWGAYEQYF. The CDR3 nucleotides are TGTGCCAGCAGCTCTTGGGGGGCCTACGAGCAGTACTTC.

The V and J genes are TRBV4-1 and TRBJ2-7, with 8 bases aligning to TRBD2. This CDR3 is 15 amino acids long. J gave up 2 bases and V 0 bases, and 3 bases lay outside the gene matches. Per germline, CDR1 MGHRA and CDR2 YSYEKL. In DNA form, the CDR3 reads TGCGCCAGCAGCCAAGAAGCGGGAGCGCCCTACGAGCAGTACTTC. Its translation is CASSQEAGAPYEQYF.

This clone was counted a few times. The chain joins TRBV28 to TRBJ1-4, with 9 bases matching TRBD1. With 2 bases clipped from V and 6 bases from J, the junction kept 4 bases outside the gene matches. The CDR3 consists of 15 residues. From germline, CDR1 is MDHEN and CDR2 SYDVKM. This CDR3 reads CASSLPGTGYEKLFF. The CDR3 DNA reads as TGTGCCAGCAGTTTACCCGGGACAGGGTATGAAAAACTGTTTTTT.

This clone has more than one count but fewer than ten. V gene TRBV10-3 combines with J gene TRBJ1-1; D gene uncertain. The CDR3 is 13 amino acids. The V and J ends lost 4 bases and 1 base respectively, with 7 bases between them. From germline, CDR1 is ENHRY and CDR2 SYGVKD. The CDR3, as DNA: TGTGCCATCAGTGCTCGACAGAACACTGAAGCTTTCTTT. Translating gives CAISARQNTEAFF.

This clone occurred a few times. V is TRBV27 and J is TRBJ2-3; weak D call: TRBD2 (6 bases). V was cut by 3 bases and J by 4 bases, with 11 bases left in between. The CDR3 extends over 14 amino acids. Germline values: CDR1 MNHEY, CDR2 SMNVEV (reference sequence). The CDR3 here is CASSFGGKADTQYF. CDR3 coding DNA: TGTGCCAGCAGTTTTGGAGGGAAAGCAGATACGCAGTATTTT.

The J gene is TRBJ1-5, the V gene TRBV28; no clear D gene. V gave up 4 bases and J gave up 8 bases, with 18 bases separating them. The CDR3 spans 15 residues. Germline V gives CDR1 MDHEN, CDR2 SYDVKM. The CDR3 coding sequence is TGTGCCAGCAGTTATTTTGGGGAGGTTGGTGAGCCCCAGCATTTT. Translated, it gives CASSYFGEVGEPQHF.

The V gene is TRBV4-1, the J gene TRBJ2-1; D is undetermined. Germline-derived CDR1 and CDR2 are MGHRA and YSYEKL. Trimming took 4 bases from V and 5 from J, leaving 15 bases between them. The CDR3 contains 15 residues. CDR3 bases: TGCGCCAGCAGCCGACGGAGTACAAATAACAATGAGCAGTTCTTC. Protein: CASSRRSTNNNEQFF.